This T cell receptor beta chain was sequenced for a study of CD8 T cells in Susac syndrome. TCR beta from blood CD8+ and CD4+ T cells was sequenced. Worth noting for this clonotype: The antigen is not known.

The study's findings and limits: Regarding the TCR sequencing and HLA analysis, the study admitted that a relatively small number of individuals were involved.

About 0.5 to 1 ug RNA was reverse transcribed with random hexamers. With immunoSEQ multiplex PCR, TCR beta CDR3 was amplified across 54 Vbeta and 13 Jbeta. TCRdb analysed the immunoSEQ multiplex PCR reads with MiXCR anew, one entry per CDR3 protein. The sample carries 130,000 to 150,000 distinct CDR3 sequences, approximately 93% recorded once. The CDR3 runs 16 residues. Trimming took 6 bases from V and 0 from J, leaving 15 bases between them. Germline V gives CDR1 SQVTM, CDR2 ANQGSEA. This TCR was recovered from a human donor in good health. Sequencing input: CD8+ T cells from PBMCs. This chain connects TRBV29-1 to TRBJ2-6, with D perhaps matching TRBD2 (6 bases). In DNA form, the CDR3 reads TGCAGCGTCGAAAGTCCGGGAGACTCTGGGGCCAACGTCCTGACTTTC. Encoded protein: CSVESPGDSGANVLTF.